This T cell receptor beta chain comes out of a study of blood T cell repertoires in COVID-19. Clones were sequenced by immunoSEQ multiplex PCR, and TCRdb holds only the in-frame ones, with some missing. The data hold over 80,000 clones, with around 87% observed a single time. The germline V gene has CDR1 LNHNV and CDR2 YYDKDF (reference sequence). Trimming left V 2 bases short and J 5 bases short, with 12 bases between. This CDR3 spans 14 amino acids. The source material was peripheral blood. The chain has TRBV15 and TRBJ1-1; the D gene is possibly TRBD1 (5 bases). The sequence derives from a human donor in a cohort sampled during active COVID-19. In DNA form, the CDR3 reads TGTGCCACCAGCAGACCCCCAGGGCAGACTGAAGCTTTCTTT. Its translation is CATSRPPGQTEAFF.